The T cell receptor beta chain under discussion was sequenced for a study of radiotherapy plus CTLA-4 blockade in lung cancer (dated by TCRdb to the late 2010s). A note on the overall study: Objective responses were observed in 18% of enrolled patients, and disease control was achieved in around 30%.

On the study overall, not on this receptor specifically: The strongest predictors of response were reported to be early dynamic shifts in blood T cell clones along with a rise in serum interferon-beta following radiation. TCR clones derived from tumors expanded in peripheral blood after treatment with radiotherapy and ipilimumab.

In this study, focal radiation therapy paired with CTLA-4 blockade (ipilimumab) was tested in patients who had chemo-refractory metastatic non-small-cell lung cancer. Library prep was done by the immunoSEQ multiplex PCR assay. TCRdb provides this immuneACCESS table in a form limited to in-frame rearrangements. Some clones are lacking; in checked studies, under half of them reflect an unresolved V gene, and why the rest are absent is not known. This sample lists roughly 78,000 clones; roughly 75% were detected once. The top ten constitute 7% to 8.5% of the sample. Concerning this clone: The specificity of this receptor is unknown. No clone much larger than this one lies a single base away; base qualities are absent.

The germline V gene specifies ENHRY as CDR1 and SYGVKD as CDR2. Trimming takes 4 bases from V and 3 bases from J, and the germline ends sit 13 bases apart. Its CDR3 holds 15 amino acids, cysteine through phenylalanine. Only CDR3 DNA is held: 45 bases, read in frame from base 1. Rearrangement joined TRBV10-3 to TRBJ2-1; the D gene is perhaps TRBD1 or TRBD2, as each covers 5 bases. This TCR derives from a human donor with non-small cell lung cancer who had a complete response to radiotherapy plus ipilimumab. The sample here was peripheral blood, taken from a patient treated with radiotherapy plus ipilimumab. CDR3 sequence: CAISGGIGNYNEQFF. The nucleotides are TGTGCCATCAGTGGGGGGATAGGGAACTACAATGAGCAGTTCTTC.